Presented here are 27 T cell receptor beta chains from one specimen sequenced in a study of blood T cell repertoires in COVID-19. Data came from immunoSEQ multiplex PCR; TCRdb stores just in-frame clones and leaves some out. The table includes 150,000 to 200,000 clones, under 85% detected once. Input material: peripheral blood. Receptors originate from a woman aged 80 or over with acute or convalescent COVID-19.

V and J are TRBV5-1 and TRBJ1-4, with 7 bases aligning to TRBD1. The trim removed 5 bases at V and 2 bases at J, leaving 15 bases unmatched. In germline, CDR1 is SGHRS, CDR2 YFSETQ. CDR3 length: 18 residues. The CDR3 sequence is CASRLQGGSTTTNEKLFF. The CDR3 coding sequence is TGCGCCAGCAGGTTGCAGGGGGGTTCGACAACTACTAATGAAAAACTGTTTTTT.

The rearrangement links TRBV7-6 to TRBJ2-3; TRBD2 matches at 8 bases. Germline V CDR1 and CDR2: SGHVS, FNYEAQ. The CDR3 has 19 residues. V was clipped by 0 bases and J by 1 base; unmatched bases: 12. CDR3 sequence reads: CASSLAPLVVSGGTDTQYF. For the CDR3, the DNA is TGTGCCAGCAGCTTAGCCCCACTAGTCGTTAGCGGGGGCACAGATACGCAGTATTTT.

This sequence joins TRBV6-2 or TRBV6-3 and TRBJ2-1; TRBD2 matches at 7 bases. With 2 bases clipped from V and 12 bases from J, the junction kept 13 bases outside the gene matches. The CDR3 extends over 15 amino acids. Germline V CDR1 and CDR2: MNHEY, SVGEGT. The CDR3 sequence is CASSYGLRKRLAQFF. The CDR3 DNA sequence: TGTGCCAGCAGTTACGGTTTAAGGAAAAGACTAGCGCAGTTCTTC.

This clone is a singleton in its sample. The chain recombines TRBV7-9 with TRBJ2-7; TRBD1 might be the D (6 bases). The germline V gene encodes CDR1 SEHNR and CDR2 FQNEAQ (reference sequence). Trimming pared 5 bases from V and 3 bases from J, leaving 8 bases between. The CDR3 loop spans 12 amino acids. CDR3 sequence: CASSAQGYEQYF. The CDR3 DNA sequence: TGTGCCAGCAGCGCACAGGGCTACGAGCAGTACTTC.

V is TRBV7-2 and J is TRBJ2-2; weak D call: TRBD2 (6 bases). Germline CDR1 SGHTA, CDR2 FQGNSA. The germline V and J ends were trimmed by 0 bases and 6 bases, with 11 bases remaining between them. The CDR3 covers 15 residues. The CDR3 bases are TGTGCCAGCAGCTTAGCTGCGGGGAAATCCGGGGAGCTGTTTTTT. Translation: CASSLAAGKSGELFF. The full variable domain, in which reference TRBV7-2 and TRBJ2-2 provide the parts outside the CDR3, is GAGVSQSPSNKVTEKGKDVELRCDPISGHTALYWYRQSLGQGLEFLIYFQGNSAPDKSGLPSDRFSAERTGGSVSTLTIQRTQQEDSAVYLCASSLAAGKSGELFFGEGSRLTVL.

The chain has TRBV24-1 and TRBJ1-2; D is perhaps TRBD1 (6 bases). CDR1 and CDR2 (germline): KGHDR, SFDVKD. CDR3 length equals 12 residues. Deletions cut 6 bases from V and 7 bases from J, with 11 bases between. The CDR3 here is CATSTGSFGYTF. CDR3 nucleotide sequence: TGTGCCACCAGTACAGGGTCTTTTGGCTACACCTTC.

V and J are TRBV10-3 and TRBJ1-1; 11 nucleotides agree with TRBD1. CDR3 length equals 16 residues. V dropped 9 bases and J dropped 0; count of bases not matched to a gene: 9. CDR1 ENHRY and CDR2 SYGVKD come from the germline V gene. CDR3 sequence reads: CAITGTGGPMNTEAFF. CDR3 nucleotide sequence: TGTGCCATTACCGGGACAGGGGGTCCTATGAACACTGAAGCTTTCTTT.

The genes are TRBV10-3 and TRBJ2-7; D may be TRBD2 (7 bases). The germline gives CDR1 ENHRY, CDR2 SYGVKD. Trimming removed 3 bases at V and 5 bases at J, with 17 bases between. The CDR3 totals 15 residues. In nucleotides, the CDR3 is TGTGCCATCAGTGACCCGAGGGGGGGCGGGAACGAGCAGTACTTC. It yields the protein CAISDPRGGGNEQYF.

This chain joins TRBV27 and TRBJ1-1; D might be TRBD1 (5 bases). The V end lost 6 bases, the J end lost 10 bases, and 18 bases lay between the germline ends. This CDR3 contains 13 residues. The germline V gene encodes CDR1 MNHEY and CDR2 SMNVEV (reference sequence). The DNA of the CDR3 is TGTGCCAGCAGGGGGCCGACCGCAAAGGTAGCTTTCTTT. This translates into CASRGPTAKVAFF.

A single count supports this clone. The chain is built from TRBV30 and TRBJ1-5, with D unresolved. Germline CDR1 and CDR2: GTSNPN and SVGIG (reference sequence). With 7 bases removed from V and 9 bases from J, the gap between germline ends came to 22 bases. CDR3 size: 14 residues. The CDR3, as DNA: TGTGCCTACAAGCGATCGGGTGCCGTGGGGCCCCAGCATTTT. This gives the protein CAYKRSGAVGPQHF.

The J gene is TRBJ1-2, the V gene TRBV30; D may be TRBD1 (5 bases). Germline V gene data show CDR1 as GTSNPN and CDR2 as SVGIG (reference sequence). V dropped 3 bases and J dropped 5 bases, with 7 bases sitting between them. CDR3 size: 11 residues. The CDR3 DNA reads TGTGCCTGGAGCGGGGGGTATGGCTACACCTTC. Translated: CAWSGGYGYTF. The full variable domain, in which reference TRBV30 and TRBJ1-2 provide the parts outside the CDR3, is SQTIHQWPATLVQPVGSPLSLECTVEGTSNPNLYWYRQAAGRGLQLLFYSVGIGQISSEVPQNLSASRPQDRQFILSSKKLLLSDSGFYLCAWSGGYGYTFGSGTRLTVV.

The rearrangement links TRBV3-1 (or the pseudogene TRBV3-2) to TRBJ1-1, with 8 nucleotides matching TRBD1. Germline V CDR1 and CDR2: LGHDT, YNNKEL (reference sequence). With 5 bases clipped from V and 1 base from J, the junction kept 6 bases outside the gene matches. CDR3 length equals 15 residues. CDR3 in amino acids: CASSSRTGRNTEAFF. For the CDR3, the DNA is TGTGCCAGCAGCTCTAGGACAGGGAGGAACACTGAAGCTTTCTTT.

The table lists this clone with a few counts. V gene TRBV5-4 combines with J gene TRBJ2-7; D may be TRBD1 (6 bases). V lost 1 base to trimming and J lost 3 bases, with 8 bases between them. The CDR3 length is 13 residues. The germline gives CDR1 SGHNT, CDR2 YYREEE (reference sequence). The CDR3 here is CASSLPGDYEQYF. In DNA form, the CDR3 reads TGTGCCAGCAGCTTGCCAGGGGACTACGAGCAGTACTTC.

CDR3 bases: TGTGCCAGCAGTTTCCAGGGCAGTGGGGATACGCAGTATTTT. It translates to CASSFQGSGDTQYF. V usage is TRBV27 and J usage is TRBJ2-3, with TRBD1 as a possible D gene (5 bases). Trimming took off 3 bases at V and 6 bases at J, with 13 bases between the two ends. The length of the CDR3 is 14 residues. Germline CDR1 and CDR2: MNHEY and SMNVEV (reference sequence).

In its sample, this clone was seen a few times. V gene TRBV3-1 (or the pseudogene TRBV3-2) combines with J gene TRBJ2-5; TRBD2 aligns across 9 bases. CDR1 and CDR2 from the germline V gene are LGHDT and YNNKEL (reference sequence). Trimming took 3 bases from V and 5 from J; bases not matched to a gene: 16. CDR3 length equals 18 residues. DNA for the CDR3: TGTGCCAGCAGCCACCCAAGGGTAGCGGGGGCGCGGGGGGAGACCCAGTACTTC. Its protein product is CASSHPRVAGARGETQYF.

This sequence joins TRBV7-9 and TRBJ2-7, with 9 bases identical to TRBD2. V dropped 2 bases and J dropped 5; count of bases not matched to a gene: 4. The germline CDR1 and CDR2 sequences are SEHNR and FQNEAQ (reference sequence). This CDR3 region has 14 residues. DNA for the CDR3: TGTGCCAGCAGCTTATTAGCGGGAGATCACGAGCAGTACTTC. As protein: CASSLLAGDHEQYF.

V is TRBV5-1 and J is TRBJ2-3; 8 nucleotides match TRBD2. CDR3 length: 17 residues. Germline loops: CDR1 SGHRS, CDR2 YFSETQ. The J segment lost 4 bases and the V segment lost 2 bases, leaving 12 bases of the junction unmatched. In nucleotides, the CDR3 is TGCGCCAGCAGCTTTGGACTAGCATCCGGCAGGGCAGATACGCAGTATTTT. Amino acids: CASSFGLASGRADTQYF. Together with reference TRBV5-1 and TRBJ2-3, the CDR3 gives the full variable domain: KAGVTQTPRYLIKTRGQQVTLSCSPISGHRSVSWYQQTPGQGLQFLFEYFSETQRNKGNFPGRFSGRQFSNSRSEMNVSTLELGDSALYLCASSFGLASGRADTQYFGPGTRLTVL.

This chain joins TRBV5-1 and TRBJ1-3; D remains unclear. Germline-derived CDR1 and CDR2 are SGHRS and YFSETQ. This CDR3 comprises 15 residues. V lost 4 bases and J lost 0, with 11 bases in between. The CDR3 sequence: CASSPARGSGNTIYF. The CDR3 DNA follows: TGCGCCAGCAGCCCGGCTCGAGGCTCTGGAAACACCATATATTTT.

The CDR3 DNA reads TGTGCCAGCAGCCGGGACAGGGAGATCCAAGAGACCCAGTACTTC. Its protein product is CASSRDREIQETQYF. This rearrangement joins TRBV7-2 to TRBJ2-5, with 9 bases identical to TRBD1. This CDR3 comprises 15 residues. The J segment lost 1 base and the V segment lost 5 bases, leaving 5 bases of the junction unmatched. CDR1 is SGHTA, CDR2 FQGNSA, per germline.

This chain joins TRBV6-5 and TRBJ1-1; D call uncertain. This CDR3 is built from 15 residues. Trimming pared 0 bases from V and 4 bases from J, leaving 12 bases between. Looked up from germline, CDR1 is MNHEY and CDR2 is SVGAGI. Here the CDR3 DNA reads TGTGCCAGCAGTTACTCGACGGCGGCCGGCACTGAAGCTTTCTTT. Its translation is CASSYSTAAGTEAFF.

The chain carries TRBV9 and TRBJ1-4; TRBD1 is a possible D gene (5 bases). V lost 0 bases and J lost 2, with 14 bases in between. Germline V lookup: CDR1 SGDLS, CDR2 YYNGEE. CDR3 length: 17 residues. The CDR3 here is CASSVAGRGSTNEKLFF. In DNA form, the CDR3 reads TGTGCCAGCAGCGTAGCTGGAAGGGGATCGACTAATGAAAAACTGTTTTTT. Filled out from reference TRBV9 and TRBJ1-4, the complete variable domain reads DSGVTQTPKHLITATGQRVTLRCSPRSGDLSVYWYQQSLDQGLQFLIQYYNGEERAKGNILERFSAQQFPDLHSELNLSSLELGDSALYFCASSVAGRGSTNEKLFFGSGTQLSVL.

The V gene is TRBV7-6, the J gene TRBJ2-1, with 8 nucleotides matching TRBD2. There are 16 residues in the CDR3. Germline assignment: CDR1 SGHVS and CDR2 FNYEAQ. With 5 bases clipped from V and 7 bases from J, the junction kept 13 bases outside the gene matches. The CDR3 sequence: CASSPGGIYPTNEQFF. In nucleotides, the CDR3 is TGTGCCAGCAGCCCGGGGGGGATTTACCCTACAAATGAGCAGTTCTTC.

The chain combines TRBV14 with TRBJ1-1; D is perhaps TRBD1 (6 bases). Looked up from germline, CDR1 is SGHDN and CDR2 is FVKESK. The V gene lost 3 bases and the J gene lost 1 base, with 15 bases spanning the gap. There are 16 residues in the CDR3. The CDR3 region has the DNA TGTGCCAGCAGCCAGAAAGGGTGGGGGCAGAACACTGAAGCTTTCTTT. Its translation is CASSQKGWGQNTEAFF.

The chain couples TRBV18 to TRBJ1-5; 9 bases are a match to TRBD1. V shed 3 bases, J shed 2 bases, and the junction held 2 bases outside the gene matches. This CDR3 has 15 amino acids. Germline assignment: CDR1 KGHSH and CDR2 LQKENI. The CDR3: CASSPRTGGNQPQHF. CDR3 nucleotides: TGTGCCAGCTCACCGAGGACAGGGGGCAATCAGCCCCAGCATTTT.

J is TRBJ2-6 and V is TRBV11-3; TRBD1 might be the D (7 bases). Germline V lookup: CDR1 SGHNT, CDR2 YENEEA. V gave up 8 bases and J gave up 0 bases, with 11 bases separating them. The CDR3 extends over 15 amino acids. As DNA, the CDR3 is TGTGCCAGCTCCAGGGGGGACTCTGGGGCCAACGTCCTGACTTTC. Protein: CASSRGDSGANVLTF.

The DNA for the CDR3 is TGTGCCAGCAGCCAAGTCTATGAGCAGTTCTTC. This sequence encodes CASSQVYEQFF. This chain links TRBV3-1 (or the pseudogene TRBV3-2) with TRBJ2-1, with unresolved D. The germline V gene encodes CDR1 LGHDT and CDR2 YNNKEL (reference sequence). CDR3 length equals 11 residues. With 1 base removed from V and 8 bases from J, the gap between germline ends came to 3 bases.

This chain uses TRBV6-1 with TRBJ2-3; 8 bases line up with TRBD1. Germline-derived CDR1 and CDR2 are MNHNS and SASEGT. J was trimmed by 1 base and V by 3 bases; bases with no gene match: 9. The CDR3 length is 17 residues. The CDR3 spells CASSDTPGGWGTDTQYF. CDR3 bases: TGTGCCAGCAGTGATACCCCAGGGGGCTGGGGCACAGATACGCAGTATTTT.